The clone carrying this T cell receptor beta chain showed up many times. The antigen is undetermined. TCRdb re-called the RT-PCR reads through MiXCR, storing one row per CDR3 protein. The sample lists 150,000 to 200,000 distinct CDR3 sequences; roughly a tenth were seen once. CDR1 DFQATT and CDR2 SNEGSKA come from the germline V gene (reference sequence). The CDR3 runs to 15 residues. Between the trimmed V and J ends, which lost 6 bases and 4 bases, there was a span of 18 bases. The data belong to a study of response to subunit inactivated influenza vaccine. Findings of the study overall: After each seasonal influenza vaccination, few new T cells are recruited, the authors suggested.

Sequences were derived from non-naive T cells sorted from PBMCs, sampled roughly 45 days after vaccination. The clonotype originates from a man aged 50-60 years who received an inactivated influenza vaccine. The chain is built from TRBV20-1 and TRBJ1-4; weak D call: TRBD1 (5 bases). The CDR3 protein is CSADPSRGDNEKLFF. The CDR3 DNA reads as TGCAGTGCCGATCCATCCCGGGGCGATAATGAAAAACTGTTTTTT.